The 20 T cell receptor beta chains below were found in one sample sequenced in a study of blood T cells in healthy people across ages. Through a sample-barcoded 5' primer and a J-beta primer mix, a second PCR was run for about 6 to 11 cycles. TCRdb analysed the 5' RACE reads with MiXCR anew, one entry per CDR3 protein. The sample lists roughly 1.4 million distinct CDR3 sequences; almost 60% were seen once. The specimen sequenced was blood. Source of these receptors: a young man in good health.

The rearrangement uses TRBV24-1 and TRBJ2-5; no definite D call. V shed 4 bases and J shed 5 bases, with 10 bases lying between them. The length of the CDR3 is 13 residues. Germline loops: CDR1 KGHDR, CDR2 SFDVKD. The CDR3 bases are TGTGCCACCAGTGAGGCAGGCGCGGAGACCCAGTACTTC. Amino acid sequence: CATSEAGAETQYF.

The chain is built from TRBV5-1 and TRBJ2-3, with D possibly TRBD2 on 6 matching bases. The CDR3 runs 15 residues. Germline assignment: CDR1 SGHRS and CDR2 YFSETQ. Trimming shortened V by 0 bases and J by 2 bases, and 10 bases separated the two germline ends. The CDR3 reads CASSLDLAITDTQYF. CDR3 coding DNA: TGCGCCAGCAGCTTGGATCTAGCGATCACAGATACGCAGTATTTT. Drawing the rest from reference TRBV5-1 and TRBJ2-3, the complete variable domain is KAGVTQTPRYLIKTRGQQVTLSCSPISGHRSVSWYQQTPGQGLQFLFEYFSETQRNKGNFPGRFSGRQFSNSRSEMNVSTLELGDSALYLCASSLDLAITDTQYFGPGTRLTVL.

The gene calls are TRBV7-6 and TRBJ2-5; the match to TRBD2 covers 8 bases. The germline CDR1 and CDR2 sequences are SGHVS and FNYEAQ. The CDR3 sequence is 18 residues long. V trimming: 2 bases; J trimming: 4 bases; junction bases outside the gene matches: 15. The CDR3 DNA reads as TGTGCCAGCAGCTTAAGGCTGGCCGGGACTAGGGGTCGAGAGACCCAGTACTTC. This codes for CASSLRLAGTRGRETQYF.

The CDR3 spells CASSGRGGDRDYEQYF. The DNA of the CDR3 is TGTGCCAGCAGTGGTCGAGGTGGGGACAGAGATTACGAGCAGTACTTC. This chain connects TRBV2 to TRBJ2-7; TRBD1 matches at 7 bases. The germline CDR1 and CDR2 sequences are SNHLY and FYNNEI. The CDR3 loop spans 16 amino acids. The trim removed 4 bases at V and 4 bases at J, leaving 13 bases unmatched.

This clonotype was detected only once. The chain employs TRBV6-6 and TRBJ2-1; TRBD2 is a possible D gene (6 bases). The CDR3 is 16 amino acids. The V gene lost 2 bases and the J gene lost 4 bases, with 15 bases spanning the gap. The V gene's germline CDR1 is MNHNY and CDR2 SVGAGI (reference sequence). The CDR3 spells CASSYRDSSPYNEQFF. CDR3 in DNA: TGTGCCAGCAGTTACCGGGACTCAAGCCCTTACAATGAGCAGTTCTTC.

This chain connects TRBV7-2 to TRBJ2-1; TRBD2 is a possible D gene (5 bases). The germline V gene encodes CDR1 SGHTA and CDR2 FQGNSA. This CDR3 contains 16 residues. The V end was cut by 5 bases, the J end by 9 bases, with 23 bases between. The CDR3 region has the DNA TGTGCCAGCAGCCTCGGATTTTTCGGCGGGCGTTTTGAGCAGTTCTTC. It encodes CASSLGFFGGRFEQFF.

The CDR3 DNA follows: TGCGCCAGCAGCCCTCTGAGGGCTTCCGCAACTAATGAAAAACTGTTTTTT. Encoded protein: CASSPLRASATNEKLFF. The chain uses TRBV4-1 and TRBJ1-4; D not resolved. V gave up 4 bases and J gave up 0 bases, with 15 bases separating them. CDR1 is MGHRA, CDR2 YSYEKL, per germline. The CDR3 covers 17 residues.

The genes are TRBV20-1 and TRBJ2-7; perhaps D is TRBD1 or TRBD2 (5 bases each). This CDR3 has 13 residues. Trimming took off 5 bases at V and 2 bases at J, with 13 bases between the two ends. Looked up from germline, CDR1 is DFQATT and CDR2 is SNEGSKA (reference sequence). Written as DNA, the CDR3 is TGCAGTGCTCGGGACGTGGGAACCTACGAGCAGTACTTC. Its translation is CSARDVGTYEQYF.

This clonotype has just a few counts. The chain has TRBV10-3 and TRBJ1-2; D gene ambiguous. The CDR3 extends over 15 amino acids. Germline V gene sequence: CDR1 ENHRY, CDR2 SYGVKD. The V end lost 2 bases, the J end lost 4 bases, and 14 bases lay between the germline ends. The CDR3 spells CAISERLTSSYGYTF. The CDR3 DNA is TGTGCCATCAGTGAGCGATTGACAAGCAGCTATGGCTACACCTTC.

The rearrangement uses TRBV5-1 and TRBJ2-1, with D perhaps matching TRBD1 (7 bases). Germline CDR1 is SGHRS and CDR2 is YFSETQ. The ends were cut back, 2 bases at V and 14 bases at J, with 14 bases in the middle. CDR3 length: 12 amino acids. In nucleotides, the CDR3 is TGCGCCAGCAGCTTCAGGGGGGCCGGAGAGTTCTTC. Amino acids: CASSFRGAGEFF.

The gene calls are TRBV2 and TRBJ1-2; 12 bases fit TRBD1. The germline V gene has CDR1 SNHLY and CDR2 FYNNEI. The CDR3 spans 14 residues. J gave up 8 bases and V 6 bases, and 7 bases lay outside the gene matches. CDR3 residues: CASREGQGAGGYTF. The DNA of the CDR3 is TGTGCCAGCAGAGAGGGACAGGGGGCAGGAGGCTACACCTTC. Full variable domain (remainder filled in from reference TRBV2 and TRBJ1-2): EPEVTQTPSHQVTQMGQEVILRCVPISNHLYFYWYRQILGQKVEFLVSFYNNEISEKSEIFDDQFSVERPDGSNFTLKIRSTKLEDSAMYFCASREGQGAGGYTFGSGTRLTVV.

Regarding this clonotype: This could be a read error, since a much larger clone is one nucleotide away. The rearrangement links TRBV7-2 to TRBJ1-2; TRBD1 might be the D (5 bases). V lost 5 bases and J 4 bases, leaving 11 bases between the germline ends. This CDR3 is 13 amino acids long. Looked up from germline, CDR1 is SGHTA and CDR2 is FQGNSA. The CDR3 nucleotides read TGTACCAGCAGCCCGACAGTTAGCTATGGCTACACCTTC. This translates into CTSSPTVSYGYTF.

This rearrangement joins TRBV29-1 to TRBJ1-2; D may be TRBD1 (6 bases). CDR3 length: 11 amino acids. V was shortened by 6 bases and J by 7 bases, with 12 bases between the two germline ends. Germline lookup yields CDR1 SQVTM and CDR2 ANQGSEA. The CDR3, as DNA: TGCAGCGTCCGGGACAAATTTGGCTACACCTTC. Its translation: CSVRDKFGYTF.

The chain is built from TRBV29-1 and TRBJ2-1; TRBD2 might be the D (5 bases). The germline V gene encodes CDR1 SQVTM and CDR2 ANQGSEA. V was trimmed by 6 bases and J by 6 bases, leaving 15 bases between them. The CDR3 is 13 residues long. CDR3 loop: CSVARGPPNEQFF. The CDR3 DNA reads as TGCAGCGTCGCCCGGGGTCCCCCCAATGAGCAGTTCTTC.

The V and J genes are TRBV6-5 and TRBJ2-7; 13 bases fit TRBD2. The J call may not be correct, given that the DNA end is closer to TRBJ2-5. This CDR3 is 16 amino acids long. CDR1 and CDR2 (germline): MNHEY, SVGAGI. The CDR3 loop is CASSYSTSGRGETQYF. The CDR3 DNA follows: TGTGCCAGCAGTTACTCCACTAGCGGGAGGGGTGAGACCCAGTACTTC.

V usage is TRBV7-2 and J usage is TRBJ2-2, with D possibly being TRBD2 (5 bases). V was pared by 2 bases and J by 6 bases, with 7 bases between. Germline values: CDR1 SGHTA, CDR2 FQGNSA. The CDR3 totals 13 residues. The CDR3 bases are TGTGCCAGCAGCTTACGGCGGGCCGGGGAGCTGTTTTTT. Translating it yields CASSLRRAGELFF. The full variable domain, in which reference TRBV7-2 and TRBJ2-2 provide the parts outside the CDR3, is GAGVSQSPSNKVTEKGKDVELRCDPISGHTALYWYRQSLGQGLEFLIYFQGNSAPDKSGLPSDRFSAERTGGSVSTLTIQRTQQEDSAVYLCASSLRRAGELFFGEGSRLTVL.

This sequence joins TRBV6-5 and TRBJ2-1; D might be TRBD1 or TRBD2, each matching 5 bases. In germline, CDR1 is MNHEY, CDR2 SVGAGI. This CDR3 comprises 17 residues. V lost 4 bases and J lost 5, with 21 bases in between. DNA of the CDR3: TGTGCCAGCAGTTCCGGGTATTTCGGGACGGCGAACAATGAGCAGTTCTTC. Translating gives CASSSGYFGTANNEQFF.

This clonotype came up once. The J gene is TRBJ2-5, the V gene TRBV7-8; no reliable D call. Trimming pared 0 bases from V and 5 bases from J, leaving 16 bases between. Germline V gives CDR1 SGHVS, CDR2 FQNEAQ. The CDR3 consists of 16 residues. The CDR3 DNA follows: TGTGCCAGCAGCTTAGCGCTTAGGTCGGTTAGGGAGACCCAGTACTTC. Translating gives CASSLALRSVRETQYF.

This sequence joins TRBV3-1 and TRBJ2-4; D assignment may be TRBD1 or TRBD2 (6 bases each). The CDR3 totals 20 residues. Germline V CDR1 and CDR2: LGHDT, YNNKEL (reference sequence). Trimming took 2 bases from V and 2 from J, leaving 25 bases between them. Written as DNA, the CDR3 is TGTGCCAGCAGCCAAAAGGGGGGACACATGGTGGGGGGACCCAAAAACATTCAGTACTTC. It translates to CASSQKGGHMVGGPKNIQYF.

The sample holds one count of this clonotype. The chain employs TRBV29-1 and TRBJ2-3, with D uncertain. This CDR3 is built from 15 residues. The germline V gene has CDR1 SQVTM and CDR2 ANQGSEA. Trimming shortened V by 5 bases and J by 6 bases, and 21 bases separated the two germline ends. The CDR3: CSVQKSTARRDTQYF. In DNA, the CDR3 is TGCAGCGTTCAGAAGTCGACCGCCCGCAGGGATACGCAGTATTTT.